This T cell receptor beta chain stems from a study of OX40 agonist ivuxolimab in advanced cancers. Study details: An anti-OX40 (CD134) antibody with agonistic activity, ivuxolimab, was administered to patients. A diagnosis of hepatocellular carcinoma, melanoma, renal cell or head and neck cancer was present in dose-escalation patients. Patients were over 65% male with ages roughly 20 to 90, mean 60. Broader study findings: Average numbers of expanded clones were greater in CD8+ T cells than in CD4+.

Trimming shortened V by 1 base and J by 6 bases, and 25 bases separated the two germline ends. The length of the CDR3 is 19 residues. Looked up from germline, CDR1 is SEHNR and CDR2 is FQNEAQ (reference sequence). The table came from immunoSEQ multiplex PCR; TCRdb's copy has only in-frame clones and leaves some out. The table lists about 69,000 clones, approximately 90% of them singletons. On this clone: The antigen is unknown.

This receptor was identified in an adult with an advanced solid tumor such as melanoma, head and neck, liver or kidney cancer. The sequencing used CD4+ or CD8+ T cells sorted from blood, collected in a trial of the OX40 agonist ivuxolimab. The V call is TRBV7-9, the J call TRBJ2-1; D might be TRBD1 (6 bases). The DNA of the CDR3 is TGTGCCAGCAGCTTAGGGGCCTTACAGGGATGGTTTGTCCGCAATGAGCAGTTCTTC. It specifies CASSLGALQGWFVRNEQFF. Filled out from reference TRBV7-9 and TRBJ2-1, the complete variable domain reads DTGVSQNPRHKITKRGQNVTFRCDPISEHNRLYWYRQTLGQGPEFLTYFQNEAQLEKSRLLSDRFSAERPKGSFSTLEIQRTEQGDSAMYLCASSLGALQGWFVRNEQFFGPGTRLTVL.